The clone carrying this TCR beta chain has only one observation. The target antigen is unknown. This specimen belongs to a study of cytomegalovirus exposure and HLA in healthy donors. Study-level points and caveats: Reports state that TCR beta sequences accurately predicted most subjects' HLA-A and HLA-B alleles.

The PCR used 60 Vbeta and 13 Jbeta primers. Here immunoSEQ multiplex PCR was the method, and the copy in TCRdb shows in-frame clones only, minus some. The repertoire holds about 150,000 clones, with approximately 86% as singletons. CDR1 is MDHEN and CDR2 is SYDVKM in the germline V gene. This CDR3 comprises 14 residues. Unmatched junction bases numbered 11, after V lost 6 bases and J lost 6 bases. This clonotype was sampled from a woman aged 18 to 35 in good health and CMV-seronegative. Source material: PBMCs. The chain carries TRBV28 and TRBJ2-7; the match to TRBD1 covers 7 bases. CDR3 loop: CASSVGTVGLEQYF. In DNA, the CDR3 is TGTGCCAGCAGCGTGGGGACAGTAGGGCTCGAGCAGTACTTC.